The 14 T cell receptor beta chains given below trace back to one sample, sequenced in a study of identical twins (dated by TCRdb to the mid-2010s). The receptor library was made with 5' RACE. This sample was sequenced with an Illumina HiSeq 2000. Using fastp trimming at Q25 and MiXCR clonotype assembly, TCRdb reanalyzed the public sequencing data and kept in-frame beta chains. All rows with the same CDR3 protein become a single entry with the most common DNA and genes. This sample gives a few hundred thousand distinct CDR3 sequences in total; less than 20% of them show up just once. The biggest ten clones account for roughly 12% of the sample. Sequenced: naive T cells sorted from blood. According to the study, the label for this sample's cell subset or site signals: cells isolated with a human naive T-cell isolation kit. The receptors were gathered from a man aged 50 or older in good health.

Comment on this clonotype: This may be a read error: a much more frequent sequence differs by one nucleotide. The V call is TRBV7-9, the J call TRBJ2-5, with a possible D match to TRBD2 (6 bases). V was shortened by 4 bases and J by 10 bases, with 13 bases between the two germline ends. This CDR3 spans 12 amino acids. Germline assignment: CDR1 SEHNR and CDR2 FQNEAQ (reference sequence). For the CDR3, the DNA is TGTGCCAGCAGCTGGGGGGATTGGATCCAGTACTTC. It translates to CASSWGDWIQYF.

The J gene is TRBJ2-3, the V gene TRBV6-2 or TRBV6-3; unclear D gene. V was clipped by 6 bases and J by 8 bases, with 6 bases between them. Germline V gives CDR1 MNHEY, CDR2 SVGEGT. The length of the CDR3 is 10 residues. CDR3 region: CASRGFTQYF. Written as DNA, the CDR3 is TGTGCCAGCAGGGGATTTACGCAGTATTTT.

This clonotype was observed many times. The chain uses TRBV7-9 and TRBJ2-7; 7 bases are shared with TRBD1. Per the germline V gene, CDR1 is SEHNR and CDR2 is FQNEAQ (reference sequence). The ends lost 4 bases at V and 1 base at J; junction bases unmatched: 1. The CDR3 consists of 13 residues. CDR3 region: CASSWTGSYEQYF. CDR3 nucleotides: TGTGCCAGCAGCTGGACAGGTTCCTACGAGCAGTACTTC. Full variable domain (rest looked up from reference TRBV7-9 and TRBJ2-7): DTGVSQNPRHKITKRGQNVTFRCDPISEHNRLYWYRQTLGQGPEFLTYFQNEAQLEKSRLLSDRFSAERPKGSFSTLEIQRTEQGDSAMYLCASSWTGSYEQYFGPGTRLTVT.

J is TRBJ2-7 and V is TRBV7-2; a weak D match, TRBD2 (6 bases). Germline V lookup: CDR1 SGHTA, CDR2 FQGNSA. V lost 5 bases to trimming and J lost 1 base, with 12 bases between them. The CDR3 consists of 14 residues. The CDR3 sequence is CASSRLGSSYEQYF. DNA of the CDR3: TGTGCCAGCAGCCGACTAGGATCATCCTACGAGCAGTACTTC.

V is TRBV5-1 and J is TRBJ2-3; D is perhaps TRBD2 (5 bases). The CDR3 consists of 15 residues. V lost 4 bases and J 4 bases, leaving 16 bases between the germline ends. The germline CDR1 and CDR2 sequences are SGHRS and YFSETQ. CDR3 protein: CASSPSLGAPDTQYF. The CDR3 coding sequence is TGCGCCAGCAGCCCTAGCTTAGGCGCCCCAGATACGCAGTATTTT.

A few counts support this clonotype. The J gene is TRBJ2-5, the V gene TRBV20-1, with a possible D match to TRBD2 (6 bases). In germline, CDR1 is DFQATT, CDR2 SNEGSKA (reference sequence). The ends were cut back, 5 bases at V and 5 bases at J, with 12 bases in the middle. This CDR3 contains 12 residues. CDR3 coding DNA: TGCAGTGCTCGGGGGAGTGAGGAGACCCAGTACTTC. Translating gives CSARGSEETQYF.

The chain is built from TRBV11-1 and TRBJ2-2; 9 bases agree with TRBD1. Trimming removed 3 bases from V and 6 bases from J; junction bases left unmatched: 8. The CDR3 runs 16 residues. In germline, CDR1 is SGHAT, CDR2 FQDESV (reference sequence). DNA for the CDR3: TGTGCCAGCAGCTTCCGGACAGGGGCGTTTTCCGGGGAGCTGTTTTTT. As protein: CASSFRTGAFSGELFF.

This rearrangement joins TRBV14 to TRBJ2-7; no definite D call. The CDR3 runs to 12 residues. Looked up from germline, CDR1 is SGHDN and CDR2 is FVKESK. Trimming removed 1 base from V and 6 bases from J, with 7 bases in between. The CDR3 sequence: CASSQGWREQYF. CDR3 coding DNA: TGTGCCAGCAGCCAAGGATGGCGCGAGCAGTACTTC.

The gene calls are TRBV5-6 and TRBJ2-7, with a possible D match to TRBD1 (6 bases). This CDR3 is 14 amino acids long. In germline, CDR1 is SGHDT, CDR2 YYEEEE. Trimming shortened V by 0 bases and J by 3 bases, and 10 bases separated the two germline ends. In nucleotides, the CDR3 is TGTGCCAGCAGCTTGGCCGAGGGGGACTACGAGCAGTACTTC. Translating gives CASSLAEGDYEQYF.

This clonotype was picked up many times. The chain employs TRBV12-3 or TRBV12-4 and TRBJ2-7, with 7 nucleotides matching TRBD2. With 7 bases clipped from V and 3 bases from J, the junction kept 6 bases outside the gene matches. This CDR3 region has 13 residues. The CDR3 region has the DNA TGTGCCAGCACGTCTAGCGGCTACTACGAGCAGTACTTC. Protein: CASTSSGYYEQYF.

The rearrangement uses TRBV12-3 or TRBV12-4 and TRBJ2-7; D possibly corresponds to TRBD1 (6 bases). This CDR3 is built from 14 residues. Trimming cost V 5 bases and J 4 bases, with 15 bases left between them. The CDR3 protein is CASSPRDTPYEQYF. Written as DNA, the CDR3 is TGTGCCAGCAGTCCCCGGGACACTCCTTACGAGCAGTACTTC.

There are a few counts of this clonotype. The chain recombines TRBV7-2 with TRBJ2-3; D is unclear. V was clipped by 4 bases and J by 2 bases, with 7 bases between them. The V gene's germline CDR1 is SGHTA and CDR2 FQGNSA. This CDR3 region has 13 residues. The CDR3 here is CASSSPNTDTQYF. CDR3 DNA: TGTGCCAGCAGCTCCCCAAACACAGATACGCAGTATTTT.

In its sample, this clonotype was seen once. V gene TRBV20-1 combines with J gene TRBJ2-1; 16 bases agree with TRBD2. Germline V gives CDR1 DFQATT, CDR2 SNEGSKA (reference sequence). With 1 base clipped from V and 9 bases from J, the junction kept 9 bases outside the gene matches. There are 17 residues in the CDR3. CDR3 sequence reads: CSARVTGTSGGAVEQFF. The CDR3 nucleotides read TGCAGTGCTAGAGTTACCGGGACTAGCGGGGGGGCCGTTGAGCAGTTCTTC.

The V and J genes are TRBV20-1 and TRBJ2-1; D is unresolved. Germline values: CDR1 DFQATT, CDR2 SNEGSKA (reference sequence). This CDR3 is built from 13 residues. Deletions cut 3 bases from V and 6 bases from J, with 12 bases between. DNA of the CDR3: TGCAGTGCTAGTCGCCCGGAGATCAATGAGCAGTTCTTC. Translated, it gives CSASRPEINEQFF.